This T cell receptor (beta chain) originates from a study of T-cell reconstitution after alpha-beta-depleted transplantation in children. The study, taken as a whole, reports: One year post-transplant, T-cell counts and diversity were largely derived from T cells produced anew.

Researchers prepared the TCRbeta library using unique molecular identifiers, the study reports. TCRdb passed the PCR reads through MiXCR, listing each CDR3 protein once. The repertoire includes over 150,000 distinct CDR3 sequences, approximately 7% of them detected once, and roughly 6% sits in the top ten. There are 18 residues in the CDR3. The germline CDR1 and CDR2 sequences are MDHEN and SYDVKM. Trimming cost V 3 bases and J 0 bases, with 20 bases left between them. Remarks on this clonotype: The antigen remains undetermined.

This clonotype was sampled from a boy between 2 and 10 years old with acute lymphoblastic leukemia, due to receive a stem cell transplant. The V gene is TRBV28, the J gene TRBJ1-2, with D perhaps TRBD1 (6 bases). The sequencing here drew on PBMCs, taken before TCRalphabeta/CD19-depleted stem cell transplant. The CDR3 is CASSFSGTWRRTNYGYTF. In nucleotides, the CDR3 is TGTGCCAGCAGTTTTTCCGGGACATGGCGAAGGACTAACTATGGCTACACCTTC.